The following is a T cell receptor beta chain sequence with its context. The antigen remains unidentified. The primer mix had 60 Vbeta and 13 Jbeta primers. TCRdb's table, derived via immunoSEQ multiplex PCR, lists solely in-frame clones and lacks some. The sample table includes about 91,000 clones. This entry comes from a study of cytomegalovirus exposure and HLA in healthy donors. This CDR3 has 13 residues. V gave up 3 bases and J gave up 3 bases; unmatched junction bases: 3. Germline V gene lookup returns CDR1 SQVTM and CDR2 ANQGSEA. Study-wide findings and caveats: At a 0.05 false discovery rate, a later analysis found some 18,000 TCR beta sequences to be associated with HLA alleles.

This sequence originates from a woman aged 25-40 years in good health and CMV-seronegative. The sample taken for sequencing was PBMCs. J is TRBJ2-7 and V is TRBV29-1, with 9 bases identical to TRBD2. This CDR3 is CSVDLAGSYEQYF. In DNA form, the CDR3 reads TGCAGCGTTGATCTAGCGGGAAGCTACGAGCAGTACTTC.